These T cell receptor beta chains were read from a single sample in a study of shared clonotypes between healthy human individuals. Profiled with immunoSEQ multiplex PCR; TCRdb holds only in-frame clones, not every one. Of over 850,000 clones in the sample, about 84% were seen once. The sequenced sample consisted of memory CD4+ T cells from PBMCs. Source of these receptors: a man in his late teens or twenties in good health. Some clones in this sample may be carry-over from other donors' samples. Each CDR3 is given with its conserved first and last residue.

V: TRBV5-1; CDR3: CASSRGTNTEAFF
V: TRBV5-1; CDR3: CASSVTGGTDTQYF
V: TRBV6-5; CDR3: CASSYQFLGSYEQYF
V: TRBV4-2; CDR3: CASSLSTTEQETQYF
V: TRBV6-1; CDR3: CAIRETGTHTEAFF
V: TRBV6-5; CDR3: CASSYPGTGEAFF
V: TRBV5-1; CDR3: CASSRLSSTDTQYF
V: TRBV29-1; CDR3: CSVTGVLGQFF
V: TRBV4-2; CDR3: CASSRIQDGTGELFF
V: TRBV4-2; CDR3: CASSPGTGTADTQYF
V: TRBV9; CDR3: CASSVSTGSNYGYTF
V: TRBV6-5; CDR3: CATKWGANTGELFF
V: TRBV14; CDR3: CASSQDLGLAGVTGELFF
V: TRBV10-3; CDR3: CAIRDSHEQYF
V: TRBV18; CDR3: CASSPRRLSYEQYF
V: TRBV7-3; CDR3: CASSLAGGSYEQYF
V: TRBV11-2; CDR3: CASSPLRSQETQYF
V: TRBV7-3; CDR3: CASSLRAAANTGELFF
V: TRBV15; CDR3: CATSRAGQTNEKLFF
V: TRBV5-1; CDR3: CASSWSPTRRDTQYF
V: TRBV5-1; CDR3: CASGGLAEGGYEQYF
V: TRBV5-5; CDR3: CASSLFPPGQGKETQYF
V: TRBV30; CDR3: CAWGFDNYGYTF
V: TRBV7-3; CDR3: CASSYGREYNEQFF
V: TRBV9; CDR3: CASSVTSGGTGELFF
V: TRBV6-5; CDR3: CASSPTWDSITEAFF
V: TRBV2; CDR3: CASSVAGGTEAFF
V: TRBV19; CDR3: CASIKPTDTQYF
V: TRBV18; CDR3: CASSPGVAKDTQYF
V: TRBV7-2; CDR3: CASCPFVAGYNEQFF
V: TRBV6-5; CDR3: CASSSLNEQFF
V: TRBV7-2; CDR3: CASSYARGKYEQYF
V: TRBV9; CDR3: CASSVYSGSGTDTQYF
V: TRBV29-1; CDR3: CSVVLQGRGDTQYF
V: TRBV7-3; CDR3: CASSPPTGTVSEAFF
V: TRBV4-3; CDR3: CASSQDLSGPYEQYF
V: TRBV2; CDR3: CASSRQQETQYF
V: TRBV28; CDR3: CASTPPWRTEAFF
V: TRBV2; CDR3: CASRRDTRNTEAFF
V: TRBV7-2; CDR3: CASSLSLAVYNEQFF
V: TRBV27; CDR3: CASSLRRDRHQPQHF
V: TRBV15; CDR3: CATSRRNQPQHF
V: TRBV27; CDR3: CASSPRTGEGGAFF
V: TRBV5-1; CDR3: CASSLIGANNQPQHF
V: TRBV10-3; CDR3: CAVRTGVGNTIYF
V: TRBV9; CDR3: CASSVDPIGQPQHF
V: TRBV15; CDR3: CATSRLGTWDYGYTF